Listed below are T cell receptor beta chains from one sample, sequenced in a study of T cell responses to AZD1222 COVID-19 vaccine. TCRdb's table, derived via immunoSEQ multiplex PCR, lists solely in-frame clones and lacks some. The repertoire consists of tens of thousands of clones, with just over 90% occurring once and the leading ten covering 4.5%. The source material was peripheral blood, sampled on day 0 of MenACWY control vaccination. These TCRs come from an adult in good health. CDR3s include the opening cysteine and the closing phenylalanine or tryptophan. D genes are given only for firm matches. Some rows have no size entry. The others give once, few or many, or a class for an expanded clone.

j_call d_call v_call clone_size cdr3_aa cdr3_nt
TRBJ1-1 - TRBV27 - CASRAGWGLDTEAFF TGTGCCAGCAGGGCGGGGTGGGGGCTGGACACTGAAGCTTTCTTT
TRBJ2-3 - TRBV6-4 - CASRRDPTGADTQYF TGTGCCAGCAGGAGAGACCCGACAGGTGCCGATACGCAGTATTTT
TRBJ1-5 - TRBV27 - CASSLASGGHQPQHF TGTGCCAGCAGTCTGGCCTCTGGTGGGCATCAGCCCCAGCATTTT
TRBJ1-2 TRBD1 TRBV27 - CASSSLTGGALDGYTF TGTGCCAGCAGTTCCCTTACAGGGGGGGCGTTAGATGGCTACACCTTC
TRBJ2-3 - TRBV19 - CASSPGLGGLEDTQYF TGTGCCAGTAGTCCTGGACTAGGGGGTTTAGAGGATACGCAGTATTTT
TRBJ2-1 - TRBV29-1 - CSVDELSSYNEQFF TGCAGCGTTGACGAGCTGAGCTCCTACAATGAGCAGTTCTTC
TRBJ2-7 - TRBV27 - CASSLSSGAPYEQYF TGTGCCAGCAGTTTATCCTCGGGGGCCCCCTACGAGCAGTACTTC
TRBJ1-1 - TRBV25-1 - CASSYTGSWDTEAFF TGTGCCAGCTCATATACAGGTTCCTGGGACACTGAAGCTTTCTTT
TRBJ1-5 - TRBV27 - CASSFRGLNQPQHF TGTGCCAGCAGTTTTAGGGGTCTGAATCAGCCCCAGCATTTT
TRBJ2-7 TRBD1 TRBV4-3 many CASSGTGELEQYF TGCGCCAGCAGCGGGACAGGGGAATTAGAGCAGTACTTC
TRBJ1-3 - TRBV7-9 once CASRGEGSGNTIYF TGTGCCAGCAGAGGAGAGGGCTCTGGAAACACCATATATTTT
TRBJ1-2 - TRBV25-1 - CASSESGISGYTF TGTGCCAGCAGTGAATCGGGAATATCGGGCTACACCTTC
TRBJ2-1 - TRBV27 - CASSFGGTAYNEQFF TGTGCCAGCAGTTTTGGGGGGACGGCCTACAATGAGCAGTTCTTC
TRBJ2-7 TRBD1 TRBV5-1 - CASSFPGTGGGEQYF TGCGCCAGCAGCTTCCCCGGGACAGGGGGTGGCGAGCAGTACTTC
TRBJ2-7 TRBD1 TRBV18 - CASSPTGGRYEQYF TGTGCCAGCTCACCCACAGGGGGTAGGTACGAGCAGTACTTC
TRBJ2-3 - TRBV6-2/TRBV6-3 - CASSKGGFTDTQYF TGTGCCAGCAGTAAGGGAGGCTTCACAGATACGCAGTATTTT
TRBJ1-2 TRBD1 TRBV27 - CASSPGQGRPYGYTF TGTGCCAGCAGTCCGGGACAGGGGCGACCCTATGGCTACACCTTC
TRBJ2-7 - TRBV27 - CASSSSVGPYEQYF TGTGCCAGCAGTTCCTCTGTCGGCCCCTACGAGCAGTACTTC
TRBJ1-1 TRBD1 TRBV2 - CASSEALRGGEAFF TGTGCCAGCAGTGAAGCCCTCAGGGGGGGAGAAGCTTTCTTT
TRBJ1-4 - TRBV14 - CASSPRGGTREKLFF TGTGCCAGCAGCCCCCGGGGAGGAACCAGGGAAAAACTGTTTTTT
TRBJ1-1 - TRBV14 - CASSKEVRGMDTEAFF TGTGCCAGCTCCAAGGAAGTCAGGGGAATGGACACTGAAGCTTTCTTT
TRBJ2-7 TRBD2 TRBV27 - CASSSPLKSSGRNYEQYF TGTGCCAGCAGTTCCCCCCTAAAATCTAGCGGGAGGAACTACGAGCAGTACTTC
TRBJ1-2 - TRBV19 - CASSISRRDGYTF TGTGCCAGTAGTATATCACGTAGGGATGGCTACACCTTC
TRBJ2-1 - TRBV12-3/TRBV12-4 - CASGSPLEQFF TGTGCCAGCGGCTCCCCATTAGAGCAGTTCTTC
TRBJ2-3 - TRBV2 - CASSESGTDTQYF TGTGCCAGCAGTGAAAGCGGGACAGATACGCAGTATTTT
TRBJ1-3 - TRBV7-8 once CASSLKAGRFSGNTIYF TGTGCCAGCAGCTTAAAGGCAGGCCGATTCTCTGGAAACACCATATATTTT
TRBJ2-1 - TRBV6-5 - CASGWGDEQFF TGTGCCAGCGGCTGGGGGGATGAGCAGTTCTTC
TRBJ1-5 TRBD1 TRBV19 once CASSIVGQGAQPQHF TGTGCCAGTAGCATCGTCGGGCAGGGGGCACAGCCCCAGCATTTT
TRBJ2-7 TRBD2 TRBV7-3 - CASSSSGEGTSGSREQYF TGTGCCAGCAGCTCTAGTGGGGAAGGGACTAGCGGCTCCCGGGAGCAGTACTTC
TRBJ2-1 - TRBV7-9 - CASSPTVAGNNEQFF TGTGCCAGCAGTCCGACAGTGGCGGGAAACAATGAGCAGTTCTTC
TRBJ1-5 TRBD1 TRBV28 - CASSSGTAGNQPQHF TGTGCCAGCAGCTCCGGGACAGCAGGGAATCAGCCCCAGCATTTT
TRBJ2-5 - TRBV20-1 - CSASPAPLQETQYF TGCAGTGCTAGTCCAGCGCCCTTACAAGAGACCCAGTACTTC
TRBJ2-3 - TRBV4-3 - CASSQISTDTQYF TGCGCCAGCAGCCAGATTAGCACAGATACGCAGTATTTT
TRBJ1-4 TRBD1 TRBV5-6 - CASSFDQGGNEKLFF TGTGCCAGCAGCTTTGACCAGGGGGGGAATGAAAAACTGTTTTTT
TRBJ2-2 - TRBV27 - CASSPAPDWTGELFF TGTGCCAGCAGTCCGGCCCCGGACTGGACCGGGGAGCTGTTTTTT
TRBJ2-7 TRBD2 TRBV11-2 - CASSRKAGGGEQYF TGTGCCAGCAGCCGCAAAGCGGGAGGGGGAGAGCAGTACTTC
TRBJ1-6 - TRBV5-1 - CASSPQGVSYNSPLHF TGCGCCAGCAGCCCCCAGGGAGTGAGCTATAATTCACCCCTCCACTTT
TRBJ1-1 TRBD1 TRBV13 - CASSLEDRGPTEAFF TGTGCCAGCAGCTTAGAGGACAGGGGGCCAACTGAAGCTTTCTTT
TRBJ2-1 - TRBV7-9 medium-sized CASSPSVADSYNEQFF TGTGCCAGCAGCCCCTCAGTAGCGGACTCCTACAATGAGCAGTTCTTC
TRBJ2-4 TRBD1 TRBV28 - CASSFSTGATDIQYF TGTGCCAGCAGCTTCTCGACAGGGGCCACAGACATTCAGTACTTC
TRBJ2-4 - TRBV7-3 once CASSSTLAKNIQYF TGTGCCAGCAGCTCAACGCTAGCCAAAAACATTCAGTACTTC
TRBJ2-1 - TRBV5-1 - CASSLDSYNEQFF TGCGCCAGCAGCTTGGACAGCTACAATGAGCAGTTCTTC